The 15 T cell receptor beta chains reported below all come from one sample, sequenced in a study of identical twins. One entry per CDR3 protein results from TCRdb running MiXCR on the 5' RACE reads. Altogether hundreds of thousands of distinct CDR3 sequences are present, around 21% being singletons, with the ten largest covering 4% to 5.5%. The data were also submitted as part of a second study, on T cells expressing NK-cell markers.

The sample consisted of PBMCs. These receptors all come from a woman aged 18 to 35 in good health.

The chain joins TRBV7-8 to TRBJ2-1; weak D call: TRBD2 (6 bases). The CDR3 length is 18 residues. The germline V gene has CDR1 SGHVS and CDR2 FQNEAQ. The ends were cut back, 1 base at V and 5 bases at J, with 21 bases in the middle. The CDR3 bases are TGTGCCAGCAGCTTAGAAGGTAGAGCCGCGGGACCCAACAATGAGCAGTTCTTC. It codes for CASSLEGRAAGPNNEQFF.

This clonotype was counted once. V and J are TRBV12-3 or TRBV12-4 and TRBJ2-1, with 11 bases fitting TRBD2. V shed 7 bases and J 6 bases; nucleotides not matched to a gene: 8. The length of the CDR3 is 15 residues. The CDR3 region is CASKPLAGVINEQFF. The CDR3 nucleotides read TGTGCCAGCAAACCACTAGCGGGAGTCATCAATGAGCAGTTCTTC.

This clonotype was recorded a few times. V is TRBV6-1 and J is TRBJ1-5; no firm D call. From germline, CDR1 is MNHNS and CDR2 SASEGT. Trimming removed 5 bases at V and 11 bases at J, with 16 bases between. CDR3 length equals 13 residues. The CDR3 is CASSPDGESAQHF. The CDR3 nucleotides read TGTGCCAGCAGTCCGGACGGAGAATCGGCCCAGCATTTT.

This chain joins TRBV5-6 and TRBJ1-6; TRBD1 matches 7 bases. Looked up from germline, CDR1 is SGHDT and CDR2 is YYEEEE. The CDR3 covers 14 residues. The ends lost 4 bases at V and 7 bases at J; junction bases unmatched: 5. As DNA, the CDR3 is TGTGCCAGCAGCCGAGGACAGGCGAATTCACCCCTCCACTTT. Its protein product is CASSRGQANSPLHF.

This clonotype was counted between two and nine times. CDR3 in DNA: TGCAGTGCTAGCGGGAGGGCCTTCGGGACAGATACGCAGTATTTT. It translates to CSASGRAFGTDTQYF. The V gene is TRBV20-1, the J gene TRBJ2-3, with 8 bases aligning to TRBD2. Trimming at V came to 3 bases and at J to 3 bases, leaving 8 bases not matched to a gene. The CDR3 covers 15 residues. The germline CDR1 and CDR2 sequences are DFQATT and SNEGSKA (reference sequence).

In this sample, this clonotype turned up a few times. This sequence joins TRBV6-2 or TRBV6-3 and TRBJ2-3; D not resolved. V lost 3 bases, J lost 3 bases, and 7 bases lay in between. CDR1 is MNHEY and CDR2 is SVGEGT in the germline V gene. The CDR3 covers 13 residues. For the CDR3, the DNA is TGTGCCAGCAGTTATCGAGAGACAGATACGCAGTATTTT. Its translation is CASSYRETDTQYF.

This clonotype has a count of ten or more. The genes are TRBV20-1 and TRBJ2-5; 11 bases map to TRBD2. The junction had 4 bases not matched to a gene; V was cut back by 5 bases and J by 5 bases. This CDR3 contains 13 residues. The germline V gene encodes CDR1 DFQATT and CDR2 SNEGSKA (reference sequence). CDR3 in DNA: TGCAGTGCTGGAGGACTAGCGGGTGAGACCCAGTACTTC. As protein: CSAGGLAGETQYF.

This clonotype was picked up a small number of times. The chain combines TRBV20-1 with TRBJ2-1, with unresolved D. The CDR3 has 16 residues. Trimming shortened V by 5 bases and J by 0 bases, and 17 bases separated the two germline ends. CDR1 is DFQATT and CDR2 is SNEGSKA in the germline V gene (reference sequence). This CDR3 is CSAGVHYRSSYNEQFF. The CDR3 DNA reads as TGCAGTGCTGGGGTCCACTACAGAAGCTCCTACAATGAGCAGTTCTTC.

The chain combines TRBV5-6 with TRBJ2-7, with D unclear. CDR3 size: 16 residues. Trimming left V 4 bases short and J 3 bases short, with 20 bases between. Germline CDR1 SGHDT, CDR2 YYEEEE. CDR3 nucleotide sequence: TGTGCCAGCAGCGGACCGTTGGGGTCCCTTTACTACGAGCAGTACTTC. Amino acid sequence: CASSGPLGSLYYEQYF.

This clonotype appeared many times. This sequence joins TRBV20-1 and TRBJ2-7; D ambiguous. Between the trimmed V and J ends, which lost 6 bases and 3 bases, there was a span of 15 bases. Germline CDR1 reads DFQATT; CDR2 reads SNEGSKA (reference sequence). This CDR3 is built from 13 residues. Here the CDR3 DNA reads TGCAGTGCCCGGGCCCAGGCCTTCTACGAGCAGTACTTC. It codes for CSARAQAFYEQYF.

This clonotype has a handful of counts. The J gene is TRBJ2-1, the V gene TRBV29-1, with 7 bases lining up with TRBD2. In germline, CDR1 is SQVTM, CDR2 ANQGSEA. V lost 3 bases and J lost 3; bases outside the gene matches: 8. This CDR3 contains 15 residues. CDR3 loop: CSVDIGLADYNEQFF. Here the CDR3 DNA reads TGCAGCGTTGATATCGGGCTAGCGGACTACAATGAGCAGTTCTTC.

This clonotype was seen repeatedly, ten times or more. The chain carries TRBV2 and TRBJ1-1; D remains ambiguous. V was cut by 3 bases and J by 11 bases, with 13 bases left in between. The CDR3 runs to 12 residues. CDR1 and CDR2 (germline): SNHLY, FYNNEI. Written as DNA, the CDR3 is TGTGCCAGCAGTGACGACACCCGCCTGGCTTTCTTT. It yields the protein CASSDDTRLAFF.

This clonotype has a count of ten or more. This chain joins TRBV7-8 and TRBJ1-5; 9 positions match TRBD1. The CDR3 has 14 amino acids. Germline assignment: CDR1 SGHVS and CDR2 FQNEAQ. The ends lost 1 base at V and 5 bases at J; junction bases unmatched: 0. DNA of the CDR3: TGTGCCAGCAGCTTAGACAGGGGGCATCAGCCCCAGCATTTT. Amino acids: CASSLDRGHQPQHF.

This rearrangement joins TRBV6-6 to TRBJ2-1, with D unclear. The CDR3 is 13 residues long. CDR1 is MNHNY, CDR2 SVGAGI, per germline (reference sequence). V was shortened by 5 bases and J by 6 bases, with 11 bases between the two germline ends. The CDR3 loop is CASSPTGRNEQFF. For the CDR3, the DNA is TGTGCCAGCAGTCCCACTGGACGCAATGAGCAGTTCTTC.

In its sample, this clonotype was seen a few times. Compared with germline, one end of the junction differs, possibly owing to a read error. The chain carries TRBV7-2 and TRBJ2-6; D is possibly TRBD2 (5 bases). The CDR3 has 17 amino acids. In germline, CDR1 is SGHTA, CDR2 FQGNSA. The CDR3 loop reads CASRLGSTSSGANVLTF. The CDR3 nucleotides are TGTGCCAGCAGGTTAGGGTCAACTAGCTCTGGGGCCAACGTCCTGACTTTC.